This T cell receptor (beta chain) is drawn from a study of cytomegalovirus exposure and HLA in healthy donors. Study at large: From 150 million to 200 million T cells, an earlier analysis saw some 120 million unique TCR beta sequences.

Donors were ostensibly healthy at sampling, although undocumented immune exposures were probable. As concerns this clone: The antigen remains undetermined.

The CDR3 loop spans 13 amino acids. V lost 7 bases and J lost 1; bases outside the gene matches: 4. Germline V gene data show CDR1 as MGHDK and CDR2 as SYGVNS. Vbeta (60) and Jbeta (13) primers were used in the PCR. The method was immunoSEQ multiplex PCR; TCRdb's version includes in-frame clones alone and lacks a portion of them. The sample yields 200,000 to 250,000 clones, roughly 89% seen once. General study findings and limits: Confirmation was obtained in vitro that a few CMV-associated chains are specific for CMV antigens.

Source material: PBMCs. V gene TRBV25-1 combines with J gene TRBJ2-7; 7 bases match TRBD1. The receptor comes from a woman aged 18-35 years in good health and CMV-seronegative. For the CDR3, the DNA is TGTGCCAGCAACCCGGGACAGTCCTACGAGCAGTACTTC. Its protein is CASNPGQSYEQYF.